Listed below are T cell receptor beta chains from one sample, sequenced in a study of monozygotic twins with cystic fibrosis. This table comes from immunoSEQ multiplex PCR, and its TCRdb copy is limited to in-frame clones, with some not included. The data show some 35,000 clones, about 90% seen once. Sequencing was performed on blood. Every receptor here comes from a boy younger than 10 with cystic fibrosis. Each CDR3 is given with its conserved first and last residue. The order of the fields is D gene, V gene, J gene, CDR3 protein, CDR3 DNA. D genes are given only for firm matches.

TRBD1,TRBV2,TRBJ2-7,CASSIRRGQDSTF,TGTGCCAGCAGTATCCGGCGGGGACAGGATTCAACCTTC
NA,TRBV7-9,TRBJ2-1,CASSPQGGNEQFF,TGTGCCAGCAGCCCACAGGGTGGAAATGAGCAGTTCTTC
NA,TRBV18,TRBJ1-1,CASSPQLENTEAFF,TGTGCCAGCTCACCCCAGCTCGAGAACACTGAAGCTTTCTTT
NA,TRBV4-3,TRBJ1-5,CASSQDGRSNQPQHF,TGCGCCAGCAGCCAAGATGGTCGAAGCAATCAGCCCCAGCATTTT
TRBD1,TRBV11-2,TRBJ1-3,CASSSGGAATMRGNTIYF,TGTGCCAGCAGCTCAGGGGGAGCCGCTACTATGCGGGGAAACACCATATATTTT
NA,TRBV6-5,TRBJ1-1,CASSYSWDTEAFF,TGTGCCAGCAGTTACTCGTGGGACACTGAAGCTTTCTTT
NA,TRBV10-3,TRBJ2-3,CAISEYAEETADTQYF,TGTGCCATCAGTGAATACGCGGAGGAAACGGCCGATACGCAGTATTTT
TRBD1,TRBV19,TRBJ2-7,CASSPGTGGYEQYF,TGTGCCAGCTCACCCGGGACAGGGGGCTACGAGCAGTACTTC
NA,TRBV2,TRBJ1-1,CATSKPPGAFF,TGTGCCACCTCTAAACCCCCGGGGGCTTTCTTT
NA,TRBV27,TRBJ2-1,CASSLSGPHEQFF,TGTGCCAGCAGTTTATCGGGACCCCATGAGCAGTTCTTC